The T cell receptor (beta chain) described here comes from a study of cytomegalovirus exposure and HLA in healthy donors. This PCR relied on a set of 60 Vbeta primers and 13 Jbeta primers. Using immunoSEQ multiplex PCR, the repertoire was profiled, and TCRdb retains in-frame clones only, with some absent. The repertoire holds some 130,000 clones, roughly four fifths seen once, with about 1.7% in the top ten. V lost 4 bases to trimming and J lost 5 bases; unmatched junction nucleotides: 8. CDR1 is SGHRS, CDR2 YFSETQ, per germline. This CDR3 has 15 residues. What was sequenced was PBMCs. The chain employs TRBV5-1 and TRBJ1-5; 8 nucleotides match TRBD1. The receptor was isolated from a female donor in good health and CMV-seropositive. The CDR3 DNA reads as TGCGCCAGCAGCCCCTTTGGACAGGGCGATCAGCCCCAGCATTTT. It translates to CASSPFGQGDQPQHF.